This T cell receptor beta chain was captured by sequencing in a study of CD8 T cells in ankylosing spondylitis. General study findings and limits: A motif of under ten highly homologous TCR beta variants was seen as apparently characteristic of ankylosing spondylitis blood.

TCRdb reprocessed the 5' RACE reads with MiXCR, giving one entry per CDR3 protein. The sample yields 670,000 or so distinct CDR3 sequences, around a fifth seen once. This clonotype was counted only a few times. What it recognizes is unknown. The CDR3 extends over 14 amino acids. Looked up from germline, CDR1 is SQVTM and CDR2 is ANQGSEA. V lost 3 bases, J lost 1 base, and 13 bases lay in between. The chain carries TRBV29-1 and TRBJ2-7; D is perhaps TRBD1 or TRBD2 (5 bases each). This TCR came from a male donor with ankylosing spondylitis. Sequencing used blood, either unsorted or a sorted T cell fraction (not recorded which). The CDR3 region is CSVDIGAESYEQYF. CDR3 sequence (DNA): TGCAGCGTTGATATCGGGGCGGAATCCTACGAGCAGTACTTC.